A selection of T cell receptor beta chains follows, all from one sample in a study of blood T cell repertoires in COVID-19. The assay was immunoSEQ multiplex PCR, and TCRdb's table has in-frame clones only and misses some. The table shows about 200,000 clones, with less than 90% occurring only once. Sequenced sample: peripheral blood. The origin of the receptors is a human donor in a cohort sampled during active COVID-19. CDR3s include the opening cysteine and the closing phenylalanine or tryptophan. The D gene is left open where the match is weak. Clone size is stated in some rows and not others, as once, few, many or a class when expanded.

d_call clone_size j_call v_call cdr3_aa cdr3_nt
NA NA TRBJ1-5 TRBV28 CASRVLLGRGNQPQHF TGTGCCAGCAGGGTACTGTTGGGGCGGGGGAATCAGCCCCAGCATTTT
NA NA TRBJ2-2 TRBV5-4 CASTQGGLNTGELFF TGTGCCAGCACGCAGGGGGGTCTGAACACCGGGGAGCTGTTTTTT
TRBD2 NA TRBJ2-1 TRBV7-9 CASSRLAGVYVSYNEQFF TGTGCCAGCAGCCGACTAGCGGGGGTATACGTCTCCTACAATGAGCAGTTCTTC
TRBD2 once TRBJ2-7 TRBV14 CASRTSGNYEQYF TGTGCCAGCAGGACTAGCGGGAATTACGAGCAGTACTTC
NA NA TRBJ1-6 TRBV10-3 CAISELQATNSPLHF TGTGCCATCAGTGAGCTACAGGCGACTAATTCACCCCTCCACTTT
NA few TRBJ1-5 TRBV5-6 CASSLGGGYSNQPQHF TGTGCCAGCAGCTTGGGGGGAGGGTATAGCAATCAGCCCCAGCATTTT
NA NA TRBJ2-1 TRBV12-3/TRBV12-4 CASRRDSYNEQFF TGTGCCAGCAGGCGGGACTCCTACAATGAGCAGTTCTTC
NA NA TRBJ1-2 TRBV27 CASSEWGGDGYGYTF TGTGCCAGCAGTGAATGGGGCGGCGACGGCTATGGCTACACCTTC
NA NA TRBJ1-1 TRBV3-1/TRBV3-2 CASSPGHQNTEAFF TGTGCCAGCAGCCCCGGACACCAGAACACTGAAGCTTTCTTT
NA once TRBJ2-2 TRBV11-2 CASSPRGSGELFF TGTGCCAGCAGCCCCAGGGGTTCCGGGGAGCTGTTTTTT
TRBD1 NA TRBJ2-7 TRBV24-1 CATSDSNRGYEQYF TGTGCCACCAGTGATTCTAACAGGGGTTACGAGCAGTACTTC
NA once TRBJ1-2 TRBV12-2 CASRNRGNYGYTF TGTGCAAGTCGTAACAGGGGGAACTATGGCTACACCTTC
NA NA TRBJ2-6 TRBV10-3 CAISVGVSGANVLTF TGTGCCATCAGTGTCGGGGTCTCTGGGGCCAACGTCCTGACTTTC
NA NA TRBJ1-2 TRBV15 CATSRDGLYGYTF TGTGCCACCAGCAGGGACGGACTCTATGGCTACACCTTC
NA NA TRBJ1-6 TRBV2 CASSDRGNSPLHF TGTGCCAGCAGTGACAGGGGTAATTCACCCCTCCACTTT
NA NA TRBJ2-3 TRBV6-5 CASSQFPQNTDTQYF TGTGCCAGCAGCCAGTTCCCCCAGAACACAGATACGCAGTATTTT
TRBD1 NA TRBJ2-2 TRBV5-1 CASSARGPRGGELFF TGCGCCAGCAGCGCCAGGGGGCCGAGGGGCGGGGAGCTGTTTTTT
NA NA TRBJ2-5 TRBV29-1 CSVSPPTGYPIQETQYF TGCAGCGTAAGCCCCCCGACAGGCTACCCTATTCAAGAGACCCAGTACTTC
TRBD1 NA TRBJ1-6 TRBV11-2 CASRIPGQTNSPLHF TGTGCCAGCAGAATCCCGGGACAGACTAATTCACCCCTCCACTTT
NA NA TRBJ1-6 TRBV5-5 CASSLVVESSPLHF TGTGCCAGCAGCTTAGTCGTCGAGAGTTCACCCCTCCACTTT
NA NA TRBJ2-3 TRBV9 CASSGGGYDTDTQYF TGTGCCAGCAGCGGGGGCGGATATGACACAGATACGCAGTATTTT
TRBD2 NA TRBJ2-7 TRBV7-2 CASSLHLAGGYEQYF TGTGCCAGCAGCTTACACCTGGCGGGAGGGTACGAGCAGTACTTC
NA once TRBJ1-4 TRBV5-1 CASSLQPATNEKLFF TGCGCCAGCAGCCTACAGCCTGCAACTAATGAAAAACTGTTTTTT
TRBD1 NA TRBJ2-1 TRBV18 CASSPTGGPFNEQFF TGTGCCAGCTCACCGACAGGGGGGCCATTCAATGAGCAGTTCTTC
NA NA TRBJ2-1 TRBV7-9 CASSFIPPEYNEQFF TGTGCCAGCAGCTTTATCCCCCCCGAGTACAATGAGCAGTTCTTC
NA once TRBJ2-5 TRBV15 CATSRGHGIQETQYF TGTGCCACCAGCAGAGGACACGGGATCCAAGAGACCCAGTACTTC
NA NA TRBJ2-3 TRBV24-1 CATSDFGRGLTDTQYF TGTGCCACCAGTGATTTTGGGCGGGGTCTCACAGATACGCAGTATTTT